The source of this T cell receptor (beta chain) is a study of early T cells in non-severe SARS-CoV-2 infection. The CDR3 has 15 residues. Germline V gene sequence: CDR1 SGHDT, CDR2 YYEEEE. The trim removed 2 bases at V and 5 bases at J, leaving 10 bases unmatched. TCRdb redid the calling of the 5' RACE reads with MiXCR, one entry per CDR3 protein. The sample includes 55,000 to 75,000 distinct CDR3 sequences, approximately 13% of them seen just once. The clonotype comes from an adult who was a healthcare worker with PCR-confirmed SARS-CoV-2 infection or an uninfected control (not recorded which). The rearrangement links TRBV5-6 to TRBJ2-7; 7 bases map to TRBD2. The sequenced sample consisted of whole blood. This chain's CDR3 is CASSFSSTSSHEQYF. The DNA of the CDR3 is TGTGCCAGCAGCTTCTCTTCGACTAGCTCACACGAGCAGTACTTC.